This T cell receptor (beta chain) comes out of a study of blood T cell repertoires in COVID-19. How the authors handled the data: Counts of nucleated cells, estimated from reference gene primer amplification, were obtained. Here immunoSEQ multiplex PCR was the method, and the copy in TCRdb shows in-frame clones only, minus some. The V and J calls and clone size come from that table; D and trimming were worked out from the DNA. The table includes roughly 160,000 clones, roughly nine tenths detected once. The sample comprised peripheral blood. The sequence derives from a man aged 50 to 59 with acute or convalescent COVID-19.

The CDR3 DNA follows: TGTGCCAGCAGGGACCGGGACAGGGAACACAATGAGCAGTTCTTC. Translation: CASRDRDREHNEQFF. The V gene is TRBV7-9, the J gene TRBJ2-1, with 9 positions matching TRBD1. The germline V gene has CDR1 SEHNR and CDR2 FQNEAQ (reference sequence). The CDR3 sequence is 15 residues long. V was pared by 6 bases and J by 5 bases, with 8 bases of the junction left unmatched.